A single TCR beta chain is shown here with its context. Its specificity is unknown. These data belong to a study of response to subunit inactivated influenza vaccine. The length of the CDR3 is 15 residues. From germline, CDR1 is MNHEY and CDR2 SVGAGI. V lost 0 bases, J lost 13 bases, and 19 bases lay in between. Study observations and caveats: Each seasonal influenza vaccination recruits few new T cells, the authors suggested.

One entry per CDR3 protein results from TCRdb running MiXCR on the RT-PCR reads. The repertoire consists of fewer than 600,000 distinct CDR3 sequences, with approximately 6.9% occurring once and the leading ten covering around 13%. The input for sequencing was PBMCs from blood, taken less than 25 months after vaccination. V is TRBV6-5 and J is TRBJ2-1; no firm D call. The origin of this receptor is a man aged 50 to 69 who received an inactivated influenza vaccine. The CDR3 DNA reads TGTGCCAGCAGTTACTCGGTTTCCGTCGACGCCCCCCAGTTCTTC. The encoded protein is CASSYSVSVDAPQFF.